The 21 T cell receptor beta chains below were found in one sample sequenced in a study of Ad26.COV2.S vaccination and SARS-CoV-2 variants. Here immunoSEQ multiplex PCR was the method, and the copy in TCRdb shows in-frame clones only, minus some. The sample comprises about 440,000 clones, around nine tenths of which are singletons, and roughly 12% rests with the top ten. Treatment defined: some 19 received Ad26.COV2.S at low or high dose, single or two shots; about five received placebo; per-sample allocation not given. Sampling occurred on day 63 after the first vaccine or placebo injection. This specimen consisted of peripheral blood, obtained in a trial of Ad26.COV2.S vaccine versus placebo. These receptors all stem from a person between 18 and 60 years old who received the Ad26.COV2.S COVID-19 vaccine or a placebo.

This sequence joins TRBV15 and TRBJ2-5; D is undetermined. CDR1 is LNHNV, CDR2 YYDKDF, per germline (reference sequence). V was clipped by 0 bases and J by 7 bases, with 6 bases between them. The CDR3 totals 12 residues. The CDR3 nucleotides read TGTGCCACCAGCAGAGATTTGGGGACCCAGTACTTC. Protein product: CATSRDLGTQYF.

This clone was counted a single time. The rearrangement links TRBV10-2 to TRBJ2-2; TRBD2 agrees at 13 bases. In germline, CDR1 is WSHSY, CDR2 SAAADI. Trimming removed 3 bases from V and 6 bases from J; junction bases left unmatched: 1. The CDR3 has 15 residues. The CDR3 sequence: CASSELAGGPGELFF. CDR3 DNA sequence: TGCGCCAGCAGTGAACTAGCGGGAGGGCCCGGGGAGCTGTTTTTT.

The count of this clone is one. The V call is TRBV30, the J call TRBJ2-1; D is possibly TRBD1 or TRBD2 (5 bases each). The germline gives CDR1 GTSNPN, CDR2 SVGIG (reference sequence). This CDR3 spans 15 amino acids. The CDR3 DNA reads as TGTTCTCTCGGGTTTGGGGGAGTTCTATACAATGAGCAGTTCTTC. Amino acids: CSLGFGGVLYNEQFF. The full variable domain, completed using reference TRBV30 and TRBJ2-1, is SQTIHQWPATLVQPVGSPLSLECTVEGTSNPNLYWYRQAAGRGLQLLFYSVGIGQISSEVPQNLSASRPQDRQFILSSKKLLLSDSGFYLCSLGFGGVLYNEQFFGPGTRLTVL.

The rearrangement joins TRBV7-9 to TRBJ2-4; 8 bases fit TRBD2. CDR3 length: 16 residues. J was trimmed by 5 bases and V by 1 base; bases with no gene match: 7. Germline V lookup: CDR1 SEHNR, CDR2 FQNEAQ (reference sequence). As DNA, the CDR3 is TGTGCCAGCAGCTTAGAGAGGGGACTAGGACAAAACATTCAGTACTTC. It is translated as CASSLERGLGQNIQYF.

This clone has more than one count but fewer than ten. The CDR3 nucleotides are TGTGCCAGCAGTTTAGGGGAAAATCAGCCCCAGCATTTT. Its translation: CASSLGENQPQHF. V gene TRBV27 combines with J gene TRBJ1-5; D gene uncertain. V gave up 2 bases and J gave up 4 bases, with 6 bases separating them. CDR3 length: 13 residues. CDR1 MNHEY and CDR2 SMNVEV come from the germline V gene (reference sequence).

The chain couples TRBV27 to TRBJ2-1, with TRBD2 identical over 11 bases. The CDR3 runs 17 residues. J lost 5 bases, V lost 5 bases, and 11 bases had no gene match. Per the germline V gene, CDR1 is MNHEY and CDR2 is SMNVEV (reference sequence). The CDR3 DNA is TGTGCCAGCAGTGGAGGTTATGGACTAGCGGGCAACAATGAGCAGTTCTTC. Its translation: CASSGGYGLAGNNEQFF.

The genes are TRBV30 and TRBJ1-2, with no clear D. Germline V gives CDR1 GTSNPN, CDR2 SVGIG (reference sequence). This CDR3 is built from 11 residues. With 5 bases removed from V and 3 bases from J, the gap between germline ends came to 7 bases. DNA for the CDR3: TGTGCCTGGTCCCCAGACTATGGCTACACCTTC. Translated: CAWSPDYGYTF.

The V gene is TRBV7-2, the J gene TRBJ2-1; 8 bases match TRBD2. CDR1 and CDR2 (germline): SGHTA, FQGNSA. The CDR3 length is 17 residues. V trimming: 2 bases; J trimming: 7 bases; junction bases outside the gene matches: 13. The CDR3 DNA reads TGTGCCAGCAGCTTAACTGCCACTAGCGGTAAATGGAATGAGCAGTTCTTC. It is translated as CASSLTATSGKWNEQFF. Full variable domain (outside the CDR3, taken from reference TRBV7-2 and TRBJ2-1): GAGVSQSPSNKVTEKGKDVELRCDPISGHTALYWYRQSLGQGLEFLIYFQGNSAPDKSGLPSDRFSAERTGGSVSTLTIQRTQQEDSAVYLCASSLTATSGKWNEQFFGPGTRLTVL.

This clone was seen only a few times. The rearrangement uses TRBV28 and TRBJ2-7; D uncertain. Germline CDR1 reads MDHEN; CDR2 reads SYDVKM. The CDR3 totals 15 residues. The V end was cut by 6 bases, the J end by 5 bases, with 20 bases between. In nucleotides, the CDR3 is TGTGCCAGCAGCCCATCCGGGTTAGCCCCTCACGAGCAGTACTTC. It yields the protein CASSPSGLAPHEQYF.

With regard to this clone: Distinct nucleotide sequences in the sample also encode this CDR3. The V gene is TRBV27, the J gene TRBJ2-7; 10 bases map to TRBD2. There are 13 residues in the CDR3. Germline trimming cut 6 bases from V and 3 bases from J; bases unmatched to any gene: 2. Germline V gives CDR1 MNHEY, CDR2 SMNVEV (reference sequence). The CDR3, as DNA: TGTGCCAGCAGGGCTAGCGGGAGCTACGAGCAGTACTTC. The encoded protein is CASRASGSYEQYF.

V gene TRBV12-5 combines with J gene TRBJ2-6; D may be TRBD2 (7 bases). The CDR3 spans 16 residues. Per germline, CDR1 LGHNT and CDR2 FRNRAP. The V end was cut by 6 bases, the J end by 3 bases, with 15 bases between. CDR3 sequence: CASGPPGGRGANVLTF. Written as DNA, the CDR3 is TGTGCTAGTGGCCCCCCCGGGGGGCGTGGGGCCAACGTCCTGACTTTC.

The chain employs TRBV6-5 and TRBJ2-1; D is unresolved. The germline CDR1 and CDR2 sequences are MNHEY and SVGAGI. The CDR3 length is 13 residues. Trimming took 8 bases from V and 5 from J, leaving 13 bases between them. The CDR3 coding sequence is TGTGCCAGCTCCAGATACCAAAACAATGAGCAGTTCTTC. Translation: CASSRYQNNEQFF.

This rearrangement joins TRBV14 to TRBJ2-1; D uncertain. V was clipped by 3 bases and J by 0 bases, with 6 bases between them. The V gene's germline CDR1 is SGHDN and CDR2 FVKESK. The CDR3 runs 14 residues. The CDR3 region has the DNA TGTGCCAGCAGCCACTTTTCCTCCTACAATGAGCAGTTCTTC. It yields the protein CASSHFSSYNEQFF.

The CDR3 DNA is TGTGCCAGCAGCTTATTTCAGGCAGATACGCAGTATTTT. Its translation: CASSLFQADTQYF. This sequence joins TRBV7-3 and TRBJ2-3, with D unclear. The CDR3 has 13 amino acids. CDR1 is SGHTA and CDR2 is FQGTGA in the germline V gene. V lost 2 bases and J 4 bases, leaving 7 bases between the germline ends.

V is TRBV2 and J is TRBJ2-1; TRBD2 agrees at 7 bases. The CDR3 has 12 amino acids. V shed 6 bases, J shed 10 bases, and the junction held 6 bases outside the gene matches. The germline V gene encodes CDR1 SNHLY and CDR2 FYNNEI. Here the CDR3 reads CASSASGREQFF. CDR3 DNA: TGTGCCAGCAGCGCCTCCGGGAGGGAGCAGTTCTTC. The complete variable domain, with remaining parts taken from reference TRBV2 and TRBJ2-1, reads EPEVTQTPSHQVTQMGQEVILRCVPISNHLYFYWYRQILGQKVEFLVSFYNNEISEKSEIFDDQFSVERPDGSNFTLKIRSTKLEDSAMYFCASSASGREQFFGPGTRLTVL.

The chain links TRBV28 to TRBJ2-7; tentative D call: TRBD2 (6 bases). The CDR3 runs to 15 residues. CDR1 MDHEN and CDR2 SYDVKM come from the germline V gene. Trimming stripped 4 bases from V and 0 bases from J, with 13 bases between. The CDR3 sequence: CASSSPGASSYEQYF. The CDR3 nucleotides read TGTGCCAGCAGTTCCCCGGGAGCGAGCTCCTACGAGCAGTACTTC.

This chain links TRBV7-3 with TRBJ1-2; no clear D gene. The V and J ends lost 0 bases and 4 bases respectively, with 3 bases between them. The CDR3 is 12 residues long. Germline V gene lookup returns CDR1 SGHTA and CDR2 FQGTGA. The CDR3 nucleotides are TGTGCCAGCAGCTTAACAGGCTATGGCTACACCTTC. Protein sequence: CASSLTGYGYTF.

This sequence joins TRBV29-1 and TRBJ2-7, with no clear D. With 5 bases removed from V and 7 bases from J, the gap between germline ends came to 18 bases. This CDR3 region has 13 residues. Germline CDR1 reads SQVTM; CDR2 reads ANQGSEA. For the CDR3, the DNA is TGCAGCGTTTTAATGCCGAACCCTAGGGAGCAGTACTTC. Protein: CSVLMPNPREQYF.

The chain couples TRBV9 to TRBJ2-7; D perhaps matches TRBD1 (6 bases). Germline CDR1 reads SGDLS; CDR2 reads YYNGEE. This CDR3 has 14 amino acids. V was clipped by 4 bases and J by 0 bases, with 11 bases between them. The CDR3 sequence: CASSKGHSSYEQYF. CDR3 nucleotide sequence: TGTGCCAGCAGCAAGGGACACAGCTCCTACGAGCAGTACTTC.

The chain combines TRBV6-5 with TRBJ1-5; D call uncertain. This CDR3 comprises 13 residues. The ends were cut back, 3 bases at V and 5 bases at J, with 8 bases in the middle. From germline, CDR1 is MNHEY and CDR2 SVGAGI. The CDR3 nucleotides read TGTGCCAGCAGTTATCAGCAAGATCAGCCCCAGCATTTT. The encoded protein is CASSYQQDQPQHF.

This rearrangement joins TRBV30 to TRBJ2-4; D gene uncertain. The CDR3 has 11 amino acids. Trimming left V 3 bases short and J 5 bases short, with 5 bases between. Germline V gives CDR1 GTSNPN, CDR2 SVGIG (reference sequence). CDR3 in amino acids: CAWRTENIQYF. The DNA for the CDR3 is TGTGCCTGGAGGACGGAAAACATTCAGTACTTC. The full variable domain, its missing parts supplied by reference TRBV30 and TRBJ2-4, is SQTIHQWPATLVQPVGSPLSLECTVEGTSNPNLYWYRQAAGRGLQLLFYSVGIGQISSEVPQNLSASRPQDRQFILSSKKLLLSDSGFYLCAWRTENIQYFGAGTRLSVL.